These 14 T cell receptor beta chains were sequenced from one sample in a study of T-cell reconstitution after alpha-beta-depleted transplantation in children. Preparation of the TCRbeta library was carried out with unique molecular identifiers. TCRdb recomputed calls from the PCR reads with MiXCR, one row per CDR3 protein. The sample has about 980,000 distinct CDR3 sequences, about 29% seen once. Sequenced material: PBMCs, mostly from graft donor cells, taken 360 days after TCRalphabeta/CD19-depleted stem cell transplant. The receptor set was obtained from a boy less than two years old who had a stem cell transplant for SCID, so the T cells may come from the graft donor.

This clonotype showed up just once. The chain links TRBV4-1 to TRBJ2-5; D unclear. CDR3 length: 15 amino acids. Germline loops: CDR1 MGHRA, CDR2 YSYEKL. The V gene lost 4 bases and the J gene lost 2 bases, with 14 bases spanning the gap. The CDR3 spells CASSPKYPSQETQYF. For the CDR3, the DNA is TGCGCCAGCAGCCCCAAGTATCCGTCTCAAGAGACCCAGTACTTC.

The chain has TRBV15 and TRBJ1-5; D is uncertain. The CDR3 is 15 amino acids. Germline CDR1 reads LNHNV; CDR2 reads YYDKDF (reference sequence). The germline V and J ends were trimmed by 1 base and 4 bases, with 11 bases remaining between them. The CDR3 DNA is TGTGCCACCAGCAGAGCTAGTTCGGGGAATCAGCCCCAGCATTTT. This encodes CATSRASSGNQPQHF.

The CDR3 protein is CASSLGAGKANTGELFF. Here the CDR3 DNA reads TGTGCCAGCAGCTTAGGGGCCGGGAAAGCGAACACCGGGGAGCTGTTTTTT. The chain joins TRBV7-8 to TRBJ2-2, with a weak D call TRBD2 (5 bases). CDR1 is SGHVS, CDR2 FQNEAQ, per germline. The CDR3 sequence is 17 residues long. V dropped 1 base and J dropped 0 bases, with 12 bases sitting between them.

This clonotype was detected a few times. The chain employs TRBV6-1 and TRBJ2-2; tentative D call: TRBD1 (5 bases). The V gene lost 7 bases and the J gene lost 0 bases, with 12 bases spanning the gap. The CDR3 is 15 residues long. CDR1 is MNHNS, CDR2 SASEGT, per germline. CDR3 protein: CASNVGHPNTGELFF. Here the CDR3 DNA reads TGTGCCAGCAACGTCGGACACCCGAACACCGGGGAGCTGTTTTTT.

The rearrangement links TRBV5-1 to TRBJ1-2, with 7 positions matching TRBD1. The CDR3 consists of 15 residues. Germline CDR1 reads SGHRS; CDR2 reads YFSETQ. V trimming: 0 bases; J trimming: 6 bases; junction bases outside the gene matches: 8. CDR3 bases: TGCGCCAGCAGCTTGGGGGGACAGCCCACTAATGGCTACACCTTC. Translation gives CASSLGGQPTNGYTF.

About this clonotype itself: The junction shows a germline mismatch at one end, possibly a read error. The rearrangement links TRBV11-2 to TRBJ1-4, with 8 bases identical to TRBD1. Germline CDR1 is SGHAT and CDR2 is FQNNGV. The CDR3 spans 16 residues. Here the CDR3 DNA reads TGTGCCAGCATCTTAGGTGACAGGGGACCTAATGAAAAACTGTTTTTT. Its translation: CASILGDRGPNEKLFF.

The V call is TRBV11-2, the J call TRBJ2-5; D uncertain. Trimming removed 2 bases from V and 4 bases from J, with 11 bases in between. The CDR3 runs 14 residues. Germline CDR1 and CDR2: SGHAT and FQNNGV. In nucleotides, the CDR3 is TGTGCCAGCAGCTTATTCGGCCCCTCAGAGACCCAGTACTTC. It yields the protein CASSLFGPSETQYF.

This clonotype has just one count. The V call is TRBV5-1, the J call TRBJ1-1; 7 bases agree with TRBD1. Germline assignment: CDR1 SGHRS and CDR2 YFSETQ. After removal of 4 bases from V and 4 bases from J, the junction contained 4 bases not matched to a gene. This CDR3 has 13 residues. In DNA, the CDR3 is TGCGCCAGCAGCGGCGGACAGGCCACTGAAGCTTTCTTT. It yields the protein CASSGGQATEAFF.

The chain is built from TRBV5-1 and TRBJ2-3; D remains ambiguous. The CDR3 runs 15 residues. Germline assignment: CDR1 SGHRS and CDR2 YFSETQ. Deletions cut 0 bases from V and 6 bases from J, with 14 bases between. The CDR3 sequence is CASSLVGQPLDTQYF. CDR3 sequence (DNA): TGCGCCAGCAGCTTGGTGGGCCAGCCATTGGATACGCAGTATTTT.

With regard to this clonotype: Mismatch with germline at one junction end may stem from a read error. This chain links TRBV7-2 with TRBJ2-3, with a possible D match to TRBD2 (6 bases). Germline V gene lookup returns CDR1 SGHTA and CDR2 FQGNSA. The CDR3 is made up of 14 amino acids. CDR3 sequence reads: CASSLGLKTDTQYF. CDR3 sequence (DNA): TGTGCCAGCAGTTTAGGACTAAAAACAGATACGCAGTATTTT.

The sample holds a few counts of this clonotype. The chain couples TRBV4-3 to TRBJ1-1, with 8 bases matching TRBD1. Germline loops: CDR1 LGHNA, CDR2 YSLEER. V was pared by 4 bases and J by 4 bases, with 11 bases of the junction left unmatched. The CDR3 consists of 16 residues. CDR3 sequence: CASSPGWGQVSTEAFF. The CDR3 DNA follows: TGCGCCAGCAGCCCGGGGTGGGGACAGGTGAGCACTGAAGCTTTCTTT.

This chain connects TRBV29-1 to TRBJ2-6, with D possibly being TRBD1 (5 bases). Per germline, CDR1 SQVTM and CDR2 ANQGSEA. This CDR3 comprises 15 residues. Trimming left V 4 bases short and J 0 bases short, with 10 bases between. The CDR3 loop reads CSVGQIGSGANVLTF. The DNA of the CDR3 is TGCAGCGTTGGACAGATCGGCTCTGGGGCCAACGTCCTGACTTTC.

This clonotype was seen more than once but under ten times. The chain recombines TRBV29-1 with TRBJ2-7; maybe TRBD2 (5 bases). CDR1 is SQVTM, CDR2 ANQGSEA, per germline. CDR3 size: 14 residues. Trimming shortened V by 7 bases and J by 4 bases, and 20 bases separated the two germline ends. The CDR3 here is CSAALGGVGYEQYF. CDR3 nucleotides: TGCAGCGCCGCCCTCGGAGGCGTCGGTTACGAGCAGTACTTC.

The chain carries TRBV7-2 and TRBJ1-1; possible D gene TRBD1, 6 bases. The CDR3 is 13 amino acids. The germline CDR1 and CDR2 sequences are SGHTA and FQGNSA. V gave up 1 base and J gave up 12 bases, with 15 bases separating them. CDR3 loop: CASSLDWQGTSFF. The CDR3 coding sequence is TGTGCCAGCAGCTTAGATTGGCAGGGGACATCTTTCTTT. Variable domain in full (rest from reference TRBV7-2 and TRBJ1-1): GAGVSQSPSNKVTEKGKDVELRCDPISGHTALYWYRQSLGQGLEFLIYFQGNSAPDKSGLPSDRFSAERTGGSVSTLTIQRTQQEDSAVYLCASSLDWQGTSFFGQGTRLTVV.